Below, 31 T cell receptor beta chains from the same sample are listed, as sequenced in a study of blood T cells in healthy people across ages. A second PCR of about 6 to 12 cycles used a sample-barcoded 5' primer and a J-beta primer mix. TCRdb used MiXCR to reprocess the 5' RACE reads, holding one entry per CDR3 protein. Among almost 300,000 distinct CDR3 sequences listed, 27% were seen once. The sample taken for sequencing was blood. The origin of the receptors is a woman in her sixties or seventies in good health.

The chain uses TRBV12-3 or TRBV12-4 and TRBJ1-3, with D unresolved. This CDR3 comprises 18 residues. Trimming took off 3 bases at V and 0 bases at J, with 18 bases between the two ends. The chain's CDR3 is CASSFSWEAIHSGNTIYF. The CDR3 bases are TGTGCCAGCAGTTTTTCGTGGGAGGCTATACACTCTGGAAACACCATATATTTT.

This clonotype was seen a few times. DNA of the CDR3: TGTGCCAGCAATTCCCGGCGGGGCAATGAGCAGTTCTTC. Translated: CASNSRRGNEQFF. The chain combines TRBV6-2 or TRBV6-3 with TRBJ2-1; the D gene is possibly TRBD2 (6 bases). Germline lookup yields CDR1 MNHEY and CDR2 SVGEGT. The CDR3 spans 13 residues. The ends were cut back, 7 bases at V and 6 bases at J, with 13 bases in the middle.

The chain recombines TRBV5-5 with TRBJ2-6, with D perhaps matching TRBD1 or TRBD2 (5 bases each). This CDR3 comprises 16 residues. V was cut by 1 base and J by 2 bases, with 10 bases left in between. Germline loops: CDR1 SGHKS, CDR2 YYEKEE (reference sequence). The CDR3 sequence: CASSLLRGTGANVLTF. CDR3 coding DNA: TGTGCCAGCAGCTTGCTTCGGGGCACTGGGGCCAACGTCCTGACTTTC.

This clonotype was recorded a few times. This rearrangement joins TRBV2 to TRBJ2-7; TRBD1 matches at 7 bases. Germline V gene sequence: CDR1 SNHLY, CDR2 FYNNEI. The CDR3 is 14 residues long. Trimming took 3 bases from V and 2 from J; bases not matched to a gene: 4. CDR3 loop: CASSDMDRTYEQYF. The CDR3 DNA follows: TGTGCCAGCAGTGATATGGACAGGACCTACGAGCAGTACTTC. The full variable domain, with the rest looked up from reference TRBV2 and TRBJ2-7, is EPEVTQTPSHQVTQMGQEVILRCVPISNHLYFYWYRQILGQKVEFLVSFYNNEISEKSEIFDDQFSVERPDGSNFTLKIRSTKLEDSAMYFCASSDMDRTYEQYFGPGTRLTVT.

The gene calls are TRBV7-6 and TRBJ2-4; 7 bases align to TRBD2. The CDR3 totals 15 residues. Trimming at V came to 5 bases and at J to 1 base, leaving 5 bases not matched to a gene. The germline V gene has CDR1 SGHVS and CDR2 FNYEAQ. The CDR3 sequence is CASSPSGNAKNIQYF. The CDR3 nucleotides read TGTGCCAGCAGCCCCAGCGGGAACGCCAAAAACATTCAGTACTTC. The full variable domain, in which reference TRBV7-6 and TRBJ2-4 provide the parts outside the CDR3, is GAGVSQSPRYKVTKRGQDVALRCDPISGHVSLYWYRQALGQGPEFLTYFNYEAQQDKSGLPNDRFSAERPEGSISTLTIQRTEQRDSAMYRCASSPSGNAKNIQYFGAGTRLSVL.

This clonotype appeared once. The rearrangement links TRBV20-1 to TRBJ2-3; 11 nucleotides match TRBD2. The CDR3 spans 16 residues. The germline CDR1 and CDR2 sequences are DFQATT and SNEGSKA (reference sequence). The trim removed 2 bases at V and 2 bases at J, leaving 6 bases unmatched. The CDR3 DNA is TGCAGTGCTAGAAGTTTAGCGGGGGGGCTCACAGATACGCAGTATTTT. It translates to CSARSLAGGLTDTQYF.

This clonotype appeared a few times. Here the CDR3 reads CASSPGGGVVKRSYGYTF. CDR3 in DNA: TGTGCCAGCAGTCCTGGTGGGGGGGTGGTTAAAAGGAGCTATGGCTACACCTTC. This rearrangement joins TRBV27 to TRBJ1-2, with D perhaps matching TRBD1 (5 bases). The germline V gene encodes CDR1 MNHEY and CDR2 SMNVEV (reference sequence). Trimming removed 5 bases from V and 4 bases from J, with 26 bases in between. The CDR3 is 18 residues long.

The CDR3 loop is CASSSGLVGLNEQFF. The CDR3, as DNA: TGTGCCAGCAGCTCGGGACTAGTGGGTTTAAATGAGCAGTTCTTC. J is TRBJ2-1 and V is TRBV7-3; 8 bases are shared with TRBD2. V lost 4 bases to trimming and J lost 7 bases; unmatched junction nucleotides: 9. Germline V gives CDR1 SGHTA, CDR2 FQGTGA. The CDR3 covers 15 residues.

In its sample, this clonotype was seen a few times. J is TRBJ2-4 and V is TRBV20-1; D is possibly TRBD2 (7 bases). CDR1 and CDR2 from the germline V gene are DFQATT and SNEGSKA (reference sequence). Trimming cost V 7 bases and J 3 bases, with 19 bases left between them. The CDR3 has 15 amino acids. The CDR3 spells CSDPRGGFGKNIQYF. CDR3 bases: TGCAGTGACCCTAGGGGGGGATTTGGCAAAAACATTCAGTACTTC.

This clonotype was seen only once. CDR3 residues: CASSESLGAGTDTQYF. The CDR3 DNA is TGCGCCAGCAGTGAGTCGCTCGGAGCTGGGACAGATACGCAGTATTTT. The V gene is TRBV10-1, the J gene TRBJ2-3; D is uncertain. This CDR3 is 16 amino acids long. CDR1 WNHNN and CDR2 SYGVQD come from the germline V gene (reference sequence). The germline V and J ends were trimmed by 0 bases and 3 bases, with 13 bases remaining between them.

This clonotype was found many times. The chain employs TRBV5-6 and TRBJ1-5; tentatively, D is TRBD1 (6 bases). The CDR3 consists of 14 residues. Germline values: CDR1 SGHDT, CDR2 YYEEEE. The V and J ends lost 2 bases and 3 bases respectively, with 9 bases between them. The CDR3 DNA is TGTGCCAGCAGCTTACAGGGAATCAATCAGCCCCAGCATTTT. Residues: CASSLQGINQPQHF.

In this sample, this clonotype turned up a few times. An end of the junction does not agree with germline; a read error may underlie this. The chain joins TRBV5-1 to TRBJ2-3, with D possibly TRBD2 on 6 matching bases. The V gene's germline CDR1 is SGHRS and CDR2 YFSETQ. This CDR3 contains 16 residues. The CDR3 loop reads CASSLATSRGTDTQYF. The CDR3 region has the DNA TGCGCAAGCAGCTTGGCCACTAGCCGAGGCACAGATACGCAGTATTTT.

The rearrangement joins TRBV27 to TRBJ2-5; maybe TRBD1 (5 bases). With the DNA end fitting TRBJ2-7 better, the J assignment may be wrong. CDR3 length: 14 amino acids. The germline CDR1 and CDR2 sequences are MNHEY and SMNVEV (reference sequence). CDR3 DNA: TGTGCCAGCAGTTTACACGACAGACCCTACGAGCAGTACTTC. It specifies CASSLHDRPYEQYF.

V usage is TRBV10-3 and J usage is TRBJ1-1, with a tentative D call TRBD1 (6 bases). The CDR3 loop spans 14 amino acids. CDR1 and CDR2 from the germline V gene are ENHRY and SYGVKD. Trimming stripped 6 bases from V and 7 bases from J, with 18 bases between. CDR3 sequence reads: CAIRTDRRGGEAFF. DNA for the CDR3: TGTGCCATCAGGACTGACAGGAGGGGGGGTGAAGCTTTCTTT.

The chain links TRBV29-1 to TRBJ2-1; no reliable D call. This CDR3 spans 12 amino acids. CDR1 is SQVTM, CDR2 ANQGSEA, per germline. The V end was cut by 4 bases, the J end by 5 bases, with 9 bases between. The CDR3 DNA sequence: TGCAGCGTTGGTTGGGCCGACAATGAGCAGTTCTTC. Protein sequence: CSVGWADNEQFF.

V gene TRBV27 combines with J gene TRBJ1-2; 7 bases match TRBD1. The CDR3 has 14 amino acids. Losses at the gene ends were 5 bases for V and 4 bases for J; bases not matched to a gene: 7. Looked up from germline, CDR1 is MNHEY and CDR2 is SMNVEV (reference sequence). In DNA, the CDR3 is TGTGCCAGCAGTCGACAGGGTCCGGGCTATGGCTACACCTTC. It yields the protein CASSRQGPGYGYTF.

This sequence joins TRBV7-9 and TRBJ2-1; 7 bases match TRBD2. CDR3 length: 13 amino acids. Trimming removed 8 bases from V and 8 bases from J; junction bases left unmatched: 9. Germline V gives CDR1 SEHNR, CDR2 FQNEAQ (reference sequence). In DNA, the CDR3 is TGTGCCAGCGCAAAAGCGGGGCGCGATGAGCAGTTCTTC. Translated: CASAKAGRDEQFF.

In its sample, this clonotype was seen a few times. The chain carries TRBV6-1 and TRBJ1-1, with D unclear. Germline assignment: CDR1 MNHNS and CDR2 SASEGT. The V end lost 2 bases, the J end lost 7 bases, and 8 bases lay between the germline ends. The CDR3 runs to 12 residues. The CDR3 sequence is CASSERKDEAFF. The CDR3 nucleotides are TGTGCCAGCAGTGAACGGAAGGATGAAGCTTTCTTT.

V is TRBV5-6 and J is TRBJ1-2, with 10 positions matching TRBD1. Germline trimming cut 2 bases from V and 6 bases from J; bases unmatched to any gene: 10. Per the germline V gene, CDR1 is SGHDT and CDR2 is YYEEEE. This CDR3 has 16 amino acids. The CDR3 loop reads CASSFGTGVVGDGYTF. In DNA, the CDR3 is TGTGCCAGCAGCTTTGGGACAGGGGTCGTTGGCGATGGCTACACCTTC.

The rearrangement links TRBV5-1 to TRBJ2-2; 7 nucleotides agree with TRBD2. Per the germline V gene, CDR1 is SGHRS and CDR2 is YFSETQ. The V gene end was trimmed by 0 bases and the J gene end by 1 base; junction bases not matched to a gene: 3. The CDR3 covers 16 residues. This CDR3 is CASSLGKRGNTGELFF. CDR3 coding DNA: TGCGCCAGCAGCTTGGGAAAGCGGGGGAACACCGGGGAGCTGTTTTTT. The full variable domain, its missing parts supplied by reference TRBV5-1 and TRBJ2-2, is KAGVTQTPRYLIKTRGQQVTLSCSPISGHRSVSWYQQTPGQGLQFLFEYFSETQRNKGNFPGRFSGRQFSNSRSEMNVSTLELGDSALYLCASSLGKRGNTGELFFGEGSRLTVL.

This clonotype has more than one count but fewer than ten. The genes are TRBV5-1 and TRBJ2-3; D is unclear. Trimming removed 0 bases at V and 1 base at J, with 9 bases between. This CDR3 comprises 15 residues. Germline V lookup: CDR1 SGHRS, CDR2 YFSETQ. CDR3 residues: CASSLEGPGTDTQYF. For the CDR3, the DNA is TGCGCCAGCAGCTTGGAAGGCCCTGGCACAGATACGCAGTATTTT.

This clonotype occurred a few times. The CDR3 is CSARVRKETQYF. DNA for the CDR3: TGCAGTGCTAGAGTCAGGAAAGAGACCCAGTACTTC. The chain couples TRBV20-1 to TRBJ2-1, with D hard to call. The J call is doubtful: the DNA matches TRBJ2-5 better. Germline CDR1 is DFQATT and CDR2 is SNEGSKA (reference sequence). This CDR3 comprises 12 residues.

This rearrangement joins TRBV4-1 to TRBJ2-4; TRBD1 aligns across 9 bases. The CDR3 totals 16 residues. In germline, CDR1 is MGHRA, CDR2 YSYEKL. Germline trimming cut 3 bases from V and 5 bases from J; bases unmatched to any gene: 8. The CDR3 here is CASSQRQGGLENIQYF. CDR3 bases: TGCGCCAGCAGCCAGCGACAGGGGGGATTGGAAAACATTCAGTACTTC.

This clonotype was recorded a few times. The genes are TRBV12-3 or TRBV12-4 and TRBJ2-6; possible D gene TRBD2, 7 bases. V lost 3 bases and J 1 base, leaving 13 bases between the germline ends. This CDR3 is 17 amino acids long. In nucleotides, the CDR3 is TGTGCCAGCAGTTTGTGGAGGGGGGGGTCTGGGGCCAACGTCCTGACTTTC. As protein: CASSLWRGGSGANVLTF.

This chain connects TRBV28 to TRBJ2-7; TRBD1 is a possible D gene (6 bases). Trimming took 6 bases from V and 3 from J, leaving 21 bases between them. Germline-derived CDR1 and CDR2 are MDHEN and SYDVKM. The CDR3 runs to 16 residues. In DNA form, the CDR3 reads TGTGCCAGCAGCCCTCGTATCAGGGGACCGTTCTACGAGCAGTACTTC. Translation gives CASSPRIRGPFYEQYF.

J is TRBJ2-5 and V is TRBV4-1, with a tentative D call TRBD2 (5 bases). V was trimmed by 4 bases and J by 2 bases, leaving 17 bases between them. CDR1 MGHRA and CDR2 YSYEKL come from the germline V gene. The CDR3 extends over 16 amino acids. The CDR3 spells CASSLRGGHGQETQYF. The CDR3 DNA is TGCGCCAGCAGCCTTCGAGGCGGGCACGGTCAAGAGACCCAGTACTTC.

The V gene is TRBV21-1, the J gene TRBJ1-3; TRBD1 is the table's D call and was not checked against the DNA. TRBV21-1 is assigned pseudogene status. The CDR3 runs to 21 residues. CDR3 loop: CASSKAVQPTPGSSSGNTIYF. The CDR3 DNA sequence: TGTGCCAGCAGCAAAGCGGTCCAGCCCACTCCCGGGTCGAGCTCTGGAAACACCATATATTTT.

This clonotype occurred once. This CDR3 reads CATSSTGWTGELFF. The CDR3, as DNA: TGTGCCACCAGCAGCACAGGTTGGACCGGGGAGCTGTTTTTT. V and J are TRBV15 and TRBJ2-2, with D perhaps TRBD1 (5 bases). Germline V gene lookup returns CDR1 LNHNV and CDR2 YYDKDF (reference sequence). Trimming left V 3 bases short and J 5 bases short, with 10 bases between. The CDR3 sequence is 14 residues long.

In this sample, this clonotype turned up a few times. The V gene is TRBV12-3 or TRBV12-4, the J gene TRBJ2-2, with D maybe TRBD2 (6 bases). This CDR3 is 16 amino acids long. Trimming took off 5 bases at V and 1 base at J, with 14 bases between the two ends. The CDR3 DNA reads TGTGCCAGCAGTGGGCCGGGACTCCAGAACACCGGGGAGCTGTTTTTT. Protein: CASSGPGLQNTGELFF.

This clonotype was counted ten times or more. The V and J genes are TRBV28 and TRBJ2-5, with 9 bases aligning to TRBD2. The J call is in doubt because the DNA end fits TRBJ2-1 better. Germline CDR1 reads MDHEN; CDR2 reads SYDVKM. The CDR3 length is 16 residues. CDR3 sequence: CASALLFSGSINEQFF. CDR3 nucleotides: TGTGCCAGCGCGCTTTTATTTAGCGGGAGTATTAATGAGCAGTTCTTC.

There are a few counts of this clonotype. The junction departs from germline at one end; a sequencing error may be responsible. The rearrangement joins TRBV20-1 to TRBJ2-3; possibly TRBD2 for D (5 bases). The CDR3 is made up of 14 amino acids. The germline CDR1 and CDR2 sequences are DFQATT and SNEGSKA (reference sequence). This chain's CDR3 is CSARDPGSTDTQYF. The CDR3 DNA reads TGCAGCGCTAGAGATCCGGGGAGCACAGATACGCAGTATTTT.